This T cell receptor (beta chain) derives from a study of OX40 agonist ivuxolimab in advanced cancers. Study information: Of the participants, over 30% had some prior anti-PD-1, anti-PD-L1 or anti-CTLA-4 therapy, which was allowed.

The CDR3 is 16 residues long. From germline, CDR1 is SGHDT and CDR2 YYEEEE. Sequencing was performed with immunoSEQ multiplex PCR; in TCRdb, only in-frame clones are kept and a portion is missing. The sample holds tens of thousands of clones, approximately 89% seen once. Autoimmune disease history or systemic immunosuppression was exclusionary. Remarks on this clone: At one end, the junction sequence differs from germline, possibly due to a read error.

This specimen consisted of CD4+ or CD8+ T cells sorted from blood, obtained in a trial of the OX40 agonist ivuxolimab. The clonotype was recovered from an adult with an advanced solid tumor such as melanoma, head and neck, liver or kidney cancer. The genes are TRBV5-6 and TRBJ2-3; TRBD1 is a possible D gene (6 bases). The CDR3 DNA follows: TGTGCCAGCAGCCCAAGGGGCAGGGGATTCACATATACGCAGTATTTT. Amino acid sequence: CASSPRGRGFTYTQYF.